This T cell receptor beta chain was documented in a study of OX40 agonist ivuxolimab in advanced cancers. Study-level findings and limits: Clonal expansion from baseline to week 6 occurred in both CD4+ and CD8+ T cells.

Sequencing used immunoSEQ multiplex PCR; TCRdb keeps in-frame clones, though not all of them. This table has more than 70,000 clones, about 85% appearing once. On this clone: Antigen specificity is unknown.

Germline values: CDR1 MDHEN, CDR2 SYDVKM. CDR3 length: 16 amino acids. V shed 6 bases and J 8 bases; nucleotides not matched to a gene: 15. This TCR was sampled from an adult with an advanced solid tumor such as melanoma, head and neck, liver or kidney cancer. Specimen: CD4+ or CD8+ T cells sorted from blood, collected in a trial of the OX40 agonist ivuxolimab. V and J are TRBV28 and TRBJ1-5; 8 bases align to TRBD1. Here the CDR3 DNA reads TGTGCCAGCAGCTCCCTCTTACAGGGGGAAGGCGAGCCCCAGCATTTT. The encoded protein is CASSSLLQGEGEPQHF.